Listed below are T cell receptor beta chains from one sample, sequenced in a study of blood T cell repertoires in COVID-19. The assay was immunoSEQ multiplex PCR, and TCRdb's table has in-frame clones only and misses some. The repertoire holds roughly 330,000 clones, with more than 70% as singletons. The sequenced material came from peripheral blood. The receptors were sampled from a woman between 45 and 65 years old with acute or convalescent COVID-19. CDR3s include the opening cysteine and the closing phenylalanine or tryptophan. A D gene is named only where the DNA matches it firmly. Clone size is stated in some rows and not others, as once, few, many or a class when expanded.

clone size | J gene | D gene | V gene | CDR3 protein | CDR3 DNA
few | TRBJ2-1 | TRBD2 | TRBV11-2 | CASSVLPGLALNNEQFF | TGTGCCAGCAGCGTCCTGCCGGGACTAGCGCTAAACAATGAGCAGTTCTTC
NA | TRBJ1-1 | NA | TRBV3-1/TRBV3-2 | CASIPARGGSTEAFF | TGTGCCAGCATCCCAGCCAGGGGCGGGAGCACTGAAGCTTTCTTT
NA | TRBJ2-2 | NA | TRBV24-1 | CATSDAVGELFF | TGTGCCACCAGTGACGCAGTCGGGGAGCTGTTTTTT
NA | TRBJ2-2 | NA | TRBV5-5 | CASSLLQGDTGELFF | TGTGCCAGCAGCTTGCTACAAGGGGATACCGGGGAGCTGTTTTTT
NA | TRBJ1-5 | NA | TRBV10-3 | CAISLGGSNQPQHF | TGTGCCATCTCCCTCGGGGGTAGCAATCAGCCCCAGCATTTT
NA | TRBJ2-5 | TRBD1 | TRBV7-8 | CASSGQGVKGETQYF | TGTGCCAGCAGCGGACAGGGGGTTAAGGGAGAGACCCAGTACTTC
NA | TRBJ2-3 | NA | TRBV7-8 | CASSLAMEGAFTDTQYF | TGTGCCAGCAGCCTCGCAATGGAAGGGGCCTTTACAGATACGCAGTATTTT
NA | TRBJ2-5 | NA | TRBV7-9 | CASSLGGQLMTQYF | TGTGCCAGCAGCTTAGGAGGACAGCTCATGACCCAGTACTTC
NA | TRBJ2-1 | TRBD2 | TRBV3-1/TRBV3-2 | CASSQEERGGQFF | TGTGCCAGCAGCCAGGAGGAGCGGGGCGGGCAGTTCTTC
few | TRBJ2-7 | TRBD1 | TRBV9 | CASSAGDSYEQYF | TGTGCCAGCAGCGCAGGGGACAGCTACGAGCAGTACTTC
NA | TRBJ1-2 | TRBD1 | TRBV12-5 | CASGTTGQGLGYGYTF | TGTGCTAGTGGTACCACCGGACAGGGCCTTGGGTATGGCTACACCTTC
NA | TRBJ2-7 | NA | TRBV11-2 | CASSDSLDYEQYF | TGTGCCAGTTCGGACAGTCTTGATTACGAGCAGTACTTC
NA | TRBJ1-3 | NA | TRBV5-8 | CASSFLFSGNTIYF | TGTGCCAGCAGCTTCTTATTTTCTGGAAACACCATATATTTT
NA | TRBJ1-1 | TRBD1 | TRBV7-2 | CASSLEGAGTEAFF | TGTGCCAGCAGCTTAGAGGGGGCAGGGACTGAAGCTTTCTTT
NA | TRBJ2-1 | TRBD2 | TRBV5-4 | CASSRTSGGAEAYEQFF | TGTGCCAGCAGCCGGACTAGCGGGGGGGCCGAAGCATATGAGCAGTTCTTC
NA | TRBJ1-2 | NA | TRBV4-1 | CASSQTDNYGYTF | TGCGCCAGCAGCCAGACAGACAACTATGGCTACACCTTC
NA | TRBJ2-5 | NA | TRBV5-1 | CASSLQATQYF | TGCGCCAGCAGCCTACAGGCGACCCAGTACTTC
NA | TRBJ2-2 | TRBD1 | TRBV18 | CASSLGTANTGELFF | TGTGCCAGCTCCCTTGGGACAGCGAACACCGGGGAGCTGTTTTTT
NA | TRBJ2-7 | NA | TRBV18 | CASSPNYEQYF | TGTGCCAGCTCGCCTAACTACGAGCAGTACTTC
NA | TRBJ2-5 | TRBD2 | TRBV19 | CASSIVTPRASTSGIQETQYF | TGTGCCAGTAGTATAGTGACGCCCCGCGCATCTACTAGCGGCATACAAGAGACCCAGTACTTC
NA | TRBJ2-2 | NA | TRBV3-1/TRBV3-2 | CASSQDWGRGTGELFF | TGTGCCAGCAGCCAAGATTGGGGGCGGGGGACCGGGGAGCTGTTTTTT
NA | TRBJ2-5 | TRBD2 | TRBV7-2 | CASSVSGAAQYF | TGTGCCAGCAGCGTGAGCGGGGCAGCCCAGTACTTC
NA | TRBJ1-2 | TRBD1 | TRBV2 | CASSERGQGAVGYTF | TGTGCCAGCAGTGAACGAGGACAGGGGGCGGTTGGCTACACCTTC
NA | TRBJ1-1 | NA | TRBV20-1 | CSASYRVMNTEAFF | TGCAGTGCTAGTTATCGGGTTATGAACACTGAAGCTTTCTTT
NA | TRBJ1-1 | NA | TRBV18 | CASSTAMNTEAFF | TGTGCCAGCTCCACAGCCATGAACACTGAAGCTTTCTTT
NA | TRBJ2-1 | TRBD2 | TRBV18 | CASSPGTSINEQFF | TGTGCCAGCTCTCCCGGGACTAGCATTAATGAGCAGTTCTTC
NA | TRBJ1-1 | NA | TRBV5-1 | CASSLSPGNTEAFF | TGCGCCAGCAGCTTGTCTCCCGGGAACACTGAAGCTTTCTTT
NA | TRBJ1-2 | TRBD1 | TRBV29-1 | CSADRGSYGYTF | TGCAGCGCTGACAGGGGGTCCTATGGCTACACCTTC
NA | TRBJ2-5 | NA | TRBV30 | CAWSVGGVQETQYF | TGTGCCTGGAGTGTTGGCGGGGTCCAAGAGACCCAGTACTTC
NA | TRBJ2-5 | NA | TRBV30 | CAWSASGIQETQYF | TGTGCCTGGAGTGCGTCAGGTATCCAAGAGACCCAGTACTTC
NA | TRBJ1-3 | NA | TRBV2 | CASSVTGISGNTIYF | TGTGCCAGCAGTGTAACAGGGATATCTGGAAACACCATATATTTT
NA | TRBJ1-2 | NA | TRBV19 | CASSIRGEGGYTF | TGTGCCAGTAGTATCCGGGGGGAAGGTGGCTACACCTTC
NA | TRBJ1-6 | NA | TRBV6-6 | CASSYGEGMAPLHF | TGTGCCAGCAGTTACGGGGAGGGTATGGCACCCCTCCACTTT
once | TRBJ1-1 | NA | TRBV29-1 | CSVGEGVVNTEAFF | TGCAGCGTTGGGGAGGGGGTGGTGAACACTGAAGCTTTCTTT
NA | TRBJ2-7 | NA | TRBV7-8 | CASSLEAGISYEQYF | TGTGCCAGCAGCTTAGAGGCGGGGATCTCCTACGAGCAGTACTTC
once | TRBJ1-4 | TRBD1 | TRBV4-1 | CASSQGGTGREKLFF | TGCGCCAGCAGCCAAGGGGGGACAGGGCGAGAAAAACTGTTTTTT
NA | TRBJ1-5 | TRBD1 | TRBV5-4 | CASSVDRDNQPQHF | TGTGCCAGCAGCGTGGACAGGGATAATCAGCCCCAGCATTTT
NA | TRBJ2-3 | NA | TRBV9 | CASSSFDTQYF | TGTGCCAGCAGCTCCTTCGATACGCAGTATTTT
NA | TRBJ1-1 | NA | TRBV9 | CASSATTVNTEAFF | TGTGCCAGCAGCGCGACGACAGTAAACACTGAAGCTTTCTTT
NA | TRBJ2-7 | NA | TRBV3-1/TRBV3-2 | CASSPRTVSYEQYF | TGTGCCAGCAGCCCTCGGACTGTTTCCTACGAGCAGTACTTC